This record looks at one T cell receptor beta chain sequence and its context. Its antigen is undetermined. The sample belongs to a study of vaccination effects on CD4 cells after COVID-19. In the ViraFEST assay, antigen-specific CD4+ clonotypes were identified by expansion after peptide-pool stimulation. When more than 9 days of culture had elapsed, CD4+ T cells were isolated. Of the BNT162b2 and mRNA-1273 vaccines, participants received two doses of one or the other. Sequenced by immunoSEQ multiplex PCR; TCRdb stores in-frame clones only, minus some. The table lists about 33,000 clones, around 82% of them singletons, with 1.5% in the top ten. The CDR3 extends over 13 amino acids. V lost 1 base and J 10 bases, leaving 11 bases between the germline ends. Per germline, CDR1 KGHSH and CDR2 LQKENI.

The material was CD4+ T cells from PBMCs cultured with HCoV-NL63 spike peptides, obtained after COVID-19 vaccination. This clonotype was sampled from a human donor who received a COVID-19 vaccine. Some clones in this sample may be carry-over from other donors' samples. The genes are TRBV18 and TRBJ2-1, with D possibly TRBD2 on 6 matching bases. For the CDR3, the DNA is TGTGCCAGCTCACCACTTCGGGGGTGGGAGCAGTTCTTC. This codes for CASSPLRGWEQFF.